One sample yielded the 8 T cell receptor beta chains listed below, sequenced in a study of beta chain features in type 1 diabetes. TCRB transcripts that were expressed got sequenced, as all of the isolated RNA had been reverse transcribed. Profiled with immunoSEQ multiplex PCR; TCRdb holds only in-frame clones, not every one. The table lists 150,000 or so clones, roughly a tenth of them singletons. Sequencing was carried out using central memory CD4+ T cells from blood. These receptors were collected from a man younger than 30 in good health.

This clone was detected a few times. The chain couples TRBV11-2 to TRBJ1-5, with 11 bases matching TRBD1. Germline values: CDR1 SGHAT, CDR2 FQNNGV. The V and J ends lost 5 bases and 7 bases, in that order; junction bases with no gene match: 7. The CDR3 extends over 15 amino acids. DNA of the CDR3: TGTGCCAGCAGCCTCCGGACAGGGGGCTTACAGCCCCAGCATTTT. As protein: CASSLRTGGLQPQHF. Using reference TRBV11-2 and TRBJ1-5 for the parts outside the CDR3, the full variable domain is EAGVAQSPRYKIIEKRQSVAFWCNPISGHATLYWYQQILGQGPKLLIQFQNNGVVDDSQLPKDRFSAERLKGVDSTLKIQPAKLEDSAVYLCASSLRTGGLQPQHFGDGTRLSIL.

This clone occurred a few times. This chain links TRBV18 with TRBJ1-5; 7 bases agree with TRBD1. The CDR3 sequence is 17 residues long. V dropped 6 bases and J dropped 2; count of bases not matched to a gene: 13. Germline-derived CDR1 and CDR2 are KGHSH and LQKENI. The CDR3 coding sequence is TGTGCCAGCTCCAAATACGGGACAGAGATAGGCAATCAGCCCCAGCATTTT. This gives the protein CASSKYGTEIGNQPQHF.

In its sample, this clone was seen a few times. V gene TRBV7-7 combines with J gene TRBJ2-1; tentatively, D is TRBD1 (6 bases). This CDR3 has 15 amino acids. Germline CDR1 is SSHAT and CDR2 is FNYEAQ (reference sequence). V lost 5 bases and J lost 0, with 11 bases in between. CDR3 sequence (DNA): TGTGCCAGCAGCCCTGACAGGAGCTCCTACAATGAGCAGTTCTTC. Translated, it gives CASSPDRSSYNEQFF.

The genes are TRBV15 and TRBJ2-7, with 11 bases fitting TRBD1. The CDR3 has 15 amino acids. V was clipped by 4 bases and J by 0 bases; unmatched bases: 2. Germline assignment: CDR1 LNHNV and CDR2 YYDKDF (reference sequence). The CDR3 reads CATSMGQGGSYEQYF. The CDR3 DNA sequence: TGTGCCACCAGCATGGGACAGGGGGGCTCCTACGAGCAGTACTTC. The full variable domain, its missing parts supplied by reference TRBV15 and TRBJ2-7, is DAMVIQNPRYQVTQFGKPVTLSCSQTLNHNVMYWYQQKSSQAPKLLFHYYDKDFNNEADTPDNFQSRRPNTSFCFLDIRSPGLGDTAMYLCATSMGQGGSYEQYFGPGTRLTVT.

The chain uses TRBV10-3 and TRBJ1-5, with 7 bases identical to TRBD1. Germline loops: CDR1 ENHRY, CDR2 SYGVKD. Trimming at V came to 3 bases and at J to 4 bases, leaving 9 bases not matched to a gene. The CDR3 loop spans 16 amino acids. CDR3 in DNA: TGTGCCATCAGTGACAGGGATGCAGGGGGAAATCAGCCCCAGCATTTT. This gives the protein CAISDRDAGGNQPQHF.

The V gene is TRBV7-2, the J gene TRBJ2-3; TRBD2 agrees at 11 bases. CDR3 length: 13 residues. Germline CDR1 is SGHTA and CDR2 is FQGNSA. Unmatched junction bases numbered 0, after V lost 5 bases and J lost 5 bases. The CDR3 sequence: CASSGTSGDTQYF. The CDR3 region has the DNA TGTGCCAGCAGCGGGACTAGCGGAGATACGCAGTATTTT.

This sequence joins TRBV4-1 and TRBJ1-3; D unclear. The CDR3 runs to 16 residues. Germline CDR1 and CDR2: MGHRA and YSYEKL. V was shortened by 1 base and J by 0 bases, with 10 bases between the two germline ends. CDR3 DNA: TGCGCCAGCAGCCAAGTTTGGGCTTCCTCTGGAAACACCATATATTTT. Translation: CASSQVWASSGNTIYF.

There are a few counts of this clone. The chain recombines TRBV11-2 with TRBJ1-1; 7 bases map to TRBD1. The CDR3 extends over 13 amino acids. Germline values: CDR1 SGHAT, CDR2 FQNNGV. J gave up 9 bases and V 1 base, and 5 bases lay outside the gene matches. As DNA, the CDR3 is TGTGCCAGCAGCTTAGGAGGGACAGACCAAGCTTTCTTT. Its translation is CASSLGGTDQAFF.